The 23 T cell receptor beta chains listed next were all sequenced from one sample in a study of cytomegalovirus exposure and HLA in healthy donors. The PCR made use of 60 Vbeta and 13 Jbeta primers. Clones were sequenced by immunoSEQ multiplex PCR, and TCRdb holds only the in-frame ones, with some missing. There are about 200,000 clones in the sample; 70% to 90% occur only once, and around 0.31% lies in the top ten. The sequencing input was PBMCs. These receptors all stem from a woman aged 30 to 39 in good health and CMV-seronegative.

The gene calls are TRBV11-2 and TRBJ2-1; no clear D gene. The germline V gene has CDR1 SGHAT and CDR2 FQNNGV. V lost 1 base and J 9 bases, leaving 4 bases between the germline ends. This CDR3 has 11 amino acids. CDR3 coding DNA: TGTGCCAGCAGCTTAGCGGGTGAGCAGTTCTTC. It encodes CASSLAGEQFF. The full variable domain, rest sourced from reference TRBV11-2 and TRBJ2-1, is EAGVAQSPRYKIIEKRQSVAFWCNPISGHATLYWYQQILGQGPKLLIQFQNNGVVDDSQLPKDRFSAERLKGVDSTLKIQPAKLEDSAVYLCASSLAGEQFFGPGTRLTVL.

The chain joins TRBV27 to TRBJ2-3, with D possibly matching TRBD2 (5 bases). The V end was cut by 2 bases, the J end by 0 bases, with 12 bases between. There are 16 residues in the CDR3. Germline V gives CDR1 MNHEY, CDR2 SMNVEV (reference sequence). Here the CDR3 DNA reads TGTGCCAGCAGTTTAGAGGCGGACTCTAGCACAGATACGCAGTATTTT. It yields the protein CASSLEADSSTDTQYF.

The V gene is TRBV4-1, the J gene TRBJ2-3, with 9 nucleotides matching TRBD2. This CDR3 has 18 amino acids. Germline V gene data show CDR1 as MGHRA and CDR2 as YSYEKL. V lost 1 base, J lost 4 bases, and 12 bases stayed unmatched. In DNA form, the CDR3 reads TGCGCCAGCAGCCAAGGAGAGGAGTGGCGGGAGGGATCAGATACGCAGTATTTT. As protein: CASSQGEEWREGSDTQYF.

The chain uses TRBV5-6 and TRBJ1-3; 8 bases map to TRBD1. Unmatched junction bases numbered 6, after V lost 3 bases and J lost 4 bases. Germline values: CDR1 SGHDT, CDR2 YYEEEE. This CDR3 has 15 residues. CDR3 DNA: TGTGCCAGCAGCTCCGGGACAGGACGGGGAAACACCATATATTTT. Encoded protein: CASSSGTGRGNTIYF.

CDR3 DNA: TGTGCCAGCAGCCTGTGGGCCATGAACACTGAAGCTTTCTTT. Protein sequence: CASSLWAMNTEAFF. This chain joins TRBV5-5 and TRBJ1-1; D unresolved. CDR1 and CDR2 from the germline V gene are SGHKS and YYEKEE (reference sequence). The CDR3 is made up of 14 amino acids. The ends were cut back, 4 bases at V and 0 bases at J, with 10 bases in the middle.

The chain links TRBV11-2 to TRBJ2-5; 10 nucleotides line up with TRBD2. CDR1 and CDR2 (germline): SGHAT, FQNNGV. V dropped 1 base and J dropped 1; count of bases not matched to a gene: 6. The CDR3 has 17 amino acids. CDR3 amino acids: CASSLVLAGGRQETQYF. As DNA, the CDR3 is TGTGCCAGCAGCTTAGTCTTAGCGGGAGGACGCCAAGAGACCCAGTACTTC. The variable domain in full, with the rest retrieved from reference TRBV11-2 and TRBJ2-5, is EAGVAQSPRYKIIEKRQSVAFWCNPISGHATLYWYQQILGQGPKLLIQFQNNGVVDDSQLPKDRFSAERLKGVDSTLKIQPAKLEDSAVYLCASSLVLAGGRQETQYFGPGTRLLVL.

The CDR3 loop is CASSPSRGNEQFF. The CDR3 coding sequence is TGTGCCAGCAGTCCTTCCAGGGGCAATGAGCAGTTCTTC. The chain couples TRBV2 to TRBJ2-1, with D possibly matching TRBD1 (6 bases). Trimming stripped 5 bases from V and 6 bases from J, with 11 bases between. This CDR3 region has 13 residues. Germline values: CDR1 SNHLY, CDR2 FYNNEI.

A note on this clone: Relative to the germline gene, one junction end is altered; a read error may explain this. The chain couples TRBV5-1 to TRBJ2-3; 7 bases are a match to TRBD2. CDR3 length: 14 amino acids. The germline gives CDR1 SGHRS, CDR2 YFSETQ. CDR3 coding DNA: TGCGTCAGCAGCTTGGGAGGACTAGCAGATACGCAGTATTTT. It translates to CVSSLGGLADTQYF. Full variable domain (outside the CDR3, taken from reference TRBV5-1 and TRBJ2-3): KAGVTQTPRYLIKTRGQQVTLSCSPISGHRSVSWYQQTPGQGLQFLFEYFSETQRNKGNFPGRFSGRQFSNSRSEMNVSTLELGDSALYLCVSSLGGLADTQYFGPGTRLTVL.

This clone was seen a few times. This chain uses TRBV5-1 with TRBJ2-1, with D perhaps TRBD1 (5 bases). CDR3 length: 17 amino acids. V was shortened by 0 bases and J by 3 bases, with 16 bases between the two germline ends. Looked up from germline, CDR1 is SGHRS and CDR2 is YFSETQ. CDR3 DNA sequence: TGCGCCAGCAGCTTGGAGGGCAGGGCCCAACTCTACAATGAGCAGTTCTTC. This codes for CASSLEGRAQLYNEQFF.

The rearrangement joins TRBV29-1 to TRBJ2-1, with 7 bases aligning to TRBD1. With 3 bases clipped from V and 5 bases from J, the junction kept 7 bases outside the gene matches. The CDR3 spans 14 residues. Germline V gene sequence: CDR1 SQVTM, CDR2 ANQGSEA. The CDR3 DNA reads TGCAGCGTTGACCTAGGGGGCGCGGACAATGAGCAGTTCTTC. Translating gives CSVDLGGADNEQFF.

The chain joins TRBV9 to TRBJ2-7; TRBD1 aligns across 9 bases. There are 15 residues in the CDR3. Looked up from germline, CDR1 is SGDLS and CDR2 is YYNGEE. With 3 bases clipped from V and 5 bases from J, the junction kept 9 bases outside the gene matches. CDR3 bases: TGTGCCAGCAGCGGGGCGACAGGGGGTATCAACGAGCAGTACTTC. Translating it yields CASSGATGGINEQYF. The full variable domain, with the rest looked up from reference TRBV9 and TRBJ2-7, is DSGVTQTPKHLITATGQRVTLRCSPRSGDLSVYWYQQSLDQGLQFLIQYYNGEERAKGNILERFSAQQFPDLHSELNLSSLELGDSALYFCASSGATGGINEQYFGPGTRLTVT.

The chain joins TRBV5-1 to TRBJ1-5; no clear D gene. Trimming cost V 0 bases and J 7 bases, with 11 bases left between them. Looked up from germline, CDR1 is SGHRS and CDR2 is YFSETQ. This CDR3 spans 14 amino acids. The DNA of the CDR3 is TGCGCCAGCAGCTTGGGCCCAGGTGGGCAGCCCCAGCATTTT. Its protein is CASSLGPGGQPQHF. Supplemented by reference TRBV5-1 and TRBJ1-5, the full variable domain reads KAGVTQTPRYLIKTRGQQVTLSCSPISGHRSVSWYQQTPGQGLQFLFEYFSETQRNKGNFPGRFSGRQFSNSRSEMNVSTLELGDSALYLCASSLGPGGQPQHFGDGTRLSIL.

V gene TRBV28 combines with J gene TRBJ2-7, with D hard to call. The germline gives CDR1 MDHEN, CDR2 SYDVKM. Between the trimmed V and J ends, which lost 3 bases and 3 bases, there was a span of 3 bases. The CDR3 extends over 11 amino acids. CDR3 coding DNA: TGTGCCAGCAGTTTCCTCTACGAGCAGTACTTC. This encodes CASSFLYEQYF.

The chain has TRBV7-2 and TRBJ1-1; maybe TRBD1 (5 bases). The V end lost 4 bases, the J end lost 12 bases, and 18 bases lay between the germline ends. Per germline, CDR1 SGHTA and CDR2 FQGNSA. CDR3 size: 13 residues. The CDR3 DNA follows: TGTGCCAGCAGCTCCAAGCCCACGGGGGGGTCTTTCTTT. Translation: CASSSKPTGGSFF.

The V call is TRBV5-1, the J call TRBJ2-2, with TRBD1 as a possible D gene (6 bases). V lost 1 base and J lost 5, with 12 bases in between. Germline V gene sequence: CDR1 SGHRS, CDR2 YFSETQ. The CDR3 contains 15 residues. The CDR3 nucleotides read TGCGCCAGCAGCTTGTCCAGGGGAAAAACCGGGGAGCTGTTTTTT. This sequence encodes CASSLSRGKTGELFF. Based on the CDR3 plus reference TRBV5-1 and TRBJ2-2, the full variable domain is KAGVTQTPRYLIKTRGQQVTLSCSPISGHRSVSWYQQTPGQGLQFLFEYFSETQRNKGNFPGRFSGRQFSNSRSEMNVSTLELGDSALYLCASSLSRGKTGELFFGEGSRLTVL.

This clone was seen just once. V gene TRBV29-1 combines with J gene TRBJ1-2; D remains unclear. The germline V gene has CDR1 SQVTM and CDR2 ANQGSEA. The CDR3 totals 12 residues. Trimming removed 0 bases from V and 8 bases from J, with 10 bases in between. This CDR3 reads CSVEETPGGYTF. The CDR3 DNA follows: TGCAGCGTTGAAGAGACCCCCGGGGGCTACACCTTC.

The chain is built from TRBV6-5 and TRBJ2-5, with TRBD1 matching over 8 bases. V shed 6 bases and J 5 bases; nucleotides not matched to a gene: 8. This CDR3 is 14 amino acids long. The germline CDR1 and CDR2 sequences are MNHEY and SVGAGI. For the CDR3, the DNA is TGTGCCAGCAGCCGGGGACAGGTCGGTGAGACCCAGTACTTC. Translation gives CASSRGQVGETQYF.

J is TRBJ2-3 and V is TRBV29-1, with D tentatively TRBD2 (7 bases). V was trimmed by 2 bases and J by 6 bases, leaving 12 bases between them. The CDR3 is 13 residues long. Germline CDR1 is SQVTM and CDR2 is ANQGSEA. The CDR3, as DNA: TGCAGCGTTGAAAGAAGGGGGGGGGATACGCAGTATTTT. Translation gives CSVERRGGDTQYF.

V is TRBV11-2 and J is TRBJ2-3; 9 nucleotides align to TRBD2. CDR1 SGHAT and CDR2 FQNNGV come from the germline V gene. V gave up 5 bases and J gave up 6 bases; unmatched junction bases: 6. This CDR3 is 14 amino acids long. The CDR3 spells CASSHTTSGDTQYF. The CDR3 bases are TGTGCCAGCAGCCACACCACTAGCGGGGATACGCAGTATTTT.

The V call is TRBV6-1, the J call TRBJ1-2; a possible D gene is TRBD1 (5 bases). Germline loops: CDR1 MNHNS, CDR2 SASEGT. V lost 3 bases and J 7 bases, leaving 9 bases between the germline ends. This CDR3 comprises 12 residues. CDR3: CASSEGLSGYTF. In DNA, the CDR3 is TGTGCCAGCAGTGAGGGGCTAAGTGGCTACACCTTC.

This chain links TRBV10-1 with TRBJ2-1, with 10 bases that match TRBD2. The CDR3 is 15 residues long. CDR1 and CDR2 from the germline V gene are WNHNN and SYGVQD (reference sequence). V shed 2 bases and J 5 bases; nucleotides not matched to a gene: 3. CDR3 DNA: TGCGCCAGCAGTGAGGAACTAGCGGGGAACAATGAGCAGTTCTTC. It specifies CASSEELAGNNEQFF.

The CDR3: CASSLAGGANTGELFF. The CDR3, as DNA: TGTGCCAGCAGCTTGGCGGGGGGAGCGAACACCGGGGAGCTGTTTTTT. The chain is built from TRBV5-5 and TRBJ2-2, with 7 bases fitting TRBD2. The CDR3 spans 16 residues. The germline CDR1 and CDR2 sequences are SGHKS and YYEKEE (reference sequence). V dropped 0 bases and J dropped 0; count of bases not matched to a gene: 2.

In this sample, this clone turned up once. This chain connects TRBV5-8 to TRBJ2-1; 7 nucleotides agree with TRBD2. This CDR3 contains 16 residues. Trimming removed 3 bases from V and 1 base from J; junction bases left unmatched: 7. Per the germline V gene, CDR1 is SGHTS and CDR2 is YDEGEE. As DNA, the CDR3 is TGTGCCAGCAGCTGGAGAGGAGCGGGGTCCTACAATGAGCAGTTCTTC. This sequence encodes CASSWRGAGSYNEQFF.